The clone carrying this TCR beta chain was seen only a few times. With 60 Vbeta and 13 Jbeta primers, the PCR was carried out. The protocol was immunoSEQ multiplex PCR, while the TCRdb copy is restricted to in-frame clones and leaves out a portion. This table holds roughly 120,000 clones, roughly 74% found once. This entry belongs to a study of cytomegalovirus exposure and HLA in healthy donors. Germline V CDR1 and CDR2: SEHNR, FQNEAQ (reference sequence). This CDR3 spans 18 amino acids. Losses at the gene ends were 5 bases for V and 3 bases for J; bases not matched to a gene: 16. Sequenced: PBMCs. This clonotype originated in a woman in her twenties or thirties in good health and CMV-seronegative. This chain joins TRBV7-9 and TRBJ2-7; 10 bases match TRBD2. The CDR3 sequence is CASSESPRTSGSYYEQYF. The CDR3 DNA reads TGTGCCAGCAGCGAAAGCCCCCGGACTAGCGGTTCGTACTACGAGCAGTACTTC.